This T cell receptor beta chain emerged from a study of long-term antiretroviral therapy in people with HIV. About this clone itself: Its cognate antigen is unknown.

Study-wide results and limits: HIV repertoires showed narrower CDR3 length ranges than controls. Blood dating 2004 to 2017 may reflect older ART regimens. Investigators report no available data on ART adherence, viral resistance or therapy changes.

Investigators performed immunoSEQ version v3.0 at survey level. Sequencing was designed to cover 40,000-50,000 T-cell genomes in each sample. Profiled with immunoSEQ multiplex PCR; TCRdb holds only in-frame clones, not every one. The sample holds tens of thousands of clones, about 95% seen once. The sequencing here drew on unsorted PBMCs, taken around 6 years after starting antiretroviral therapy. This clonotype was sampled from a man between 25 and 39 years old with HIV.

The CDR3 DNA is TGTGCCAGCACGCGGCGAGACTATAATTCACCCCTCCACTTT. Its protein product is CASTRRDYNSPLHF. The rearrangement links TRBV2 to TRBJ1-6; D remains ambiguous. The ends were cut back, 7 bases at V and 3 bases at J, with 10 bases in the middle. There are 14 residues in the CDR3. CDR1 and CDR2 (germline): SNHLY, FYNNEI.